These 4 T cell receptor beta chains originate from one sample sequenced in a study of blood T cell repertoires in COVID-19. The assay was immunoSEQ multiplex PCR, and TCRdb's table has in-frame clones only and misses some. The sample lists 220,000 or so clones, 86% seen once, with about 2.1% in the top ten. The specimen sequenced was PBMCs or T cells enriched from blood (not recorded which). These receptors originate from a woman aged 50 to 60 who had recovered from COVID-19.

The chain joins TRBV6-2 or TRBV6-3 to TRBJ1-4; weak D call: TRBD1 (5 bases). Per the germline V gene, CDR1 is MNHEY and CDR2 is SVGEGT. The CDR3 consists of 14 residues. V was pared by 6 bases and J by 8 bases, with 16 bases between. In DNA, the CDR3 is TGTGCCAGCAGCTTCGGTTCAGGGCGGGAAAAACTGTTTTTT. It specifies CASSFGSGREKLFF.

The rearrangement joins TRBV10-1 to TRBJ2-2; the match to TRBD1 covers 7 bases. Looked up from germline, CDR1 is WNHNN and CDR2 is SYGVQD (reference sequence). The CDR3 loop spans 15 amino acids. After removal of 4 bases from V and 3 bases from J, the junction contained 5 bases not matched to a gene. CDR3 DNA sequence: TGCGCCAGCAGTGGGACAGGCATTGACACCGGGGAGCTGTTTTTT. It specifies CASSGTGIDTGELFF.

The gene calls are TRBV7-9 and TRBJ1-1; 7 bases match TRBD1. V gave up 8 bases and J gave up 6 bases; unmatched junction bases: 12. The CDR3 spans 14 residues. Germline values: CDR1 SEHNR, CDR2 FQNEAQ (reference sequence). DNA for the CDR3: TGTGCCAGCCAGGACGAACAGGGGACTTCTGAAGCTTTCTTT. Amino acids: CASQDEQGTSEAFF.

The CDR3 coding sequence is TGTGCCAGCAGCGCCCAAGGGGGCGCCGGGGCCAACGTCCTGACTTTC. It specifies CASSAQGGAGANVLTF. V and J are TRBV7-3 and TRBJ2-6; 7 bases align to TRBD1. After removal of 5 bases from V and 4 bases from J, the junction contained 8 bases not matched to a gene. Germline V gives CDR1 SGHTA, CDR2 FQGTGA. This CDR3 spans 16 amino acids.